Shown below are 25 T cell receptor beta chains from a single sample sequenced in a study of shared clonotypes between healthy human individuals. The data were produced by immunoSEQ multiplex PCR, yet TCRdb's version contains in-frame clones alone and is incomplete. The data show some 2,000,000 clones, approximately 94% seen once. Naive CD8 cells lacked CD45RO and underwent positive selection for CCR7, leaving out terminally differentiated effector memory CD45RA+ cells. Source material: naive CD8+ T cells sorted from blood. These receptors all stem from a young man in good health.

V usage is TRBV18 and J usage is TRBJ1-4; TRBD1 aligns across 9 bases. J lost 7 bases, V lost 6 bases, and 18 bases had no gene match. From germline, CDR1 is KGHSH and CDR2 LQKENI. The CDR3 totals 18 residues. DNA for the CDR3: TGTGCCAGCTCCCTGAGCCCCGGACAGGGGTCAAGAAGTGAAAAACTGTTTTTT. Its translation is CASSLSPGQGSRSEKLFF. Variable domain in full (rest from reference TRBV18 and TRBJ1-4): NAGVMQNPRHLVRRRGQEARLRCSPMKGHSHVYWYRQLPEEGLKFMVYLQKENIIDESGMPKERFSAEFPKEGPSILRIQQVVRGDSAAYFCASSLSPGQGSRSEKLFFGSGTQLSVL.

The chain carries TRBV27 and TRBJ1-3; D remains ambiguous. This CDR3 has 21 residues. The germline V and J ends were trimmed by 1 base and 0 bases, with 25 bases remaining between them. Germline V gene lookup returns CDR1 MNHEY and CDR2 SMNVEV (reference sequence). CDR3 nucleotides: TGTGCCAGCAGTTTATGTGGGCCCCCGTTTGACGAAGCTAGCTCTGGAAACACCATATATTTT. This sequence encodes CASSLCGPPFDEASSGNTIYF.

The rearrangement joins TRBV6-6 to TRBJ1-5; 7 positions agree with TRBD1. Germline lookup yields CDR1 MNHNY and CDR2 SVGAGI (reference sequence). The CDR3 covers 15 residues. J lost 4 bases, V lost 7 bases, and 10 bases had no gene match. The CDR3 region has the DNA TGTGCCAGCACCCCCTCGATACAGGGGAATCAGCCCCAGCATTTT. Residues: CASTPSIQGNQPQHF.

This clone was counted once. The same CDR3 arises from other DNA sequences in this sample as well. V gene TRBV11-2 combines with J gene TRBJ2-3, with D hard to call. The CDR3 runs to 12 residues. The V gene lost 4 bases and the J gene lost 5 bases, with 7 bases spanning the gap. The germline V gene encodes CDR1 SGHAT and CDR2 FQNNGV. In DNA form, the CDR3 reads TGTGCCAGCAGCTCCCGGGTAGATACGCAGTATTTT. It codes for CASSSRVDTQYF.

CDR3 loop: CAIRRLATDTQYF. DNA for the CDR3: TGTGCCATCCGAAGACTAGCCACAGATACGCAGTATTTT. This chain links TRBV6-1 with TRBJ2-3; TRBD2 agrees at 7 bases. The CDR3 length is 13 residues. The junction had 6 bases not matched to a gene; V was cut back by 10 bases and J by 2 bases. Germline V lookup: CDR1 MNHNS, CDR2 SASEGT.

The rearrangement joins TRBV6-5 to TRBJ2-1, with a weak D call TRBD2 (5 bases). The CDR3 length is 15 residues. Germline V lookup: CDR1 MNHEY, CDR2 SVGAGI. The ends were cut back, 0 bases at V and 5 bases at J, with 11 bases in the middle. As DNA, the CDR3 is TGTGCCAGCAGTTACTCAAGCGGCACCCACAATGAGCAGTTCTTC. Its translation is CASSYSSGTHNEQFF.

Comment on this clone: In the same sample, other DNA sequences code for this CDR3. This sequence joins TRBV4-1 and TRBJ2-7; D is possibly TRBD2 (5 bases). V lost 4 bases, J lost 0 bases, and 7 bases lay in between. Germline assignment: CDR1 MGHRA and CDR2 YSYEKL. The CDR3 is made up of 13 amino acids. The CDR3 DNA follows: TGCGCCAGCAGCCGAACTAGCTCCTACGAGCAGTACTTC. It translates to CASSRTSSYEQYF.

The genes are TRBV27 and TRBJ1-6; 8 bases are shared with TRBD1. Germline CDR1 reads MNHEY; CDR2 reads SMNVEV (reference sequence). The V gene end was trimmed by 5 bases and the J gene end by 10 bases; junction bases not matched to a gene: 7. CDR3 size: 14 residues. The DNA of the CDR3 is TGTGCCAGCAGTATAACAGGGGGAGGGTCACCCCTCCACTTT. Its translation: CASSITGGGSPLHF.

The gene calls are TRBV9 and TRBJ2-7, with 8 bases that match TRBD1. Germline V gives CDR1 SGDLS, CDR2 YYNGEE. The trim removed 4 bases at V and 6 bases at J, leaving 9 bases unmatched. CDR3 length equals 14 residues. The CDR3 nucleotides are TGTGCCAGCAGCCCACGACAGGGGCTCGGCGAGCAGTACTTC. Amino acids: CASSPRQGLGEQYF.

This chain joins TRBV11-2 and TRBJ2-3; weak D call: TRBD1 (6 bases). CDR3 length: 17 residues. In germline, CDR1 is SGHAT, CDR2 FQNNGV. V was clipped by 4 bases and J by 4 bases, with 21 bases between them. The CDR3 sequence is CASSSILRDKVPDTQYF. DNA for the CDR3: TGTGCCAGCAGCTCAATTCTCCGGGACAAGGTCCCAGATACGCAGTATTTT. Full variable domain (missing parts from reference TRBV11-2 and TRBJ2-3): EAGVAQSPRYKIIEKRQSVAFWCNPISGHATLYWYQQILGQGPKLLIQFQNNGVVDDSQLPKDRFSAERLKGVDSTLKIQPAKLEDSAVYLCASSSILRDKVPDTQYFGPGTRLTVL.

J is TRBJ2-7 and V is TRBV30; 8 bases match TRBD2. The CDR3 loop spans 13 amino acids. Germline trimming cut 7 bases from V and 4 bases from J; bases unmatched to any gene: 9. Germline values: CDR1 GTSNPN, CDR2 SVGIG (reference sequence). The CDR3 nucleotides read TGTGCCTCTACCAGCGGGAGTTCGTACGAGCAGTACTTC. Its protein product is CASTSGSSYEQYF. Combining the CDR3 with reference TRBV30 and TRBJ2-7 gives the whole variable domain SQTIHQWPATLVQPVGSPLSLECTVEGTSNPNLYWYRQAAGRGLQLLFYSVGIGQISSEVPQNLSASRPQDRQFILSSKKLLLSDSGFYLCASTSGSSYEQYFGPGTRLTVT.

The V call is TRBV9, the J call TRBJ1-1, with D tentatively TRBD1 (5 bases). Trimming took 3 bases from V and 7 from J, leaving 13 bases between them. The germline gives CDR1 SGDLS, CDR2 YYNGEE. The CDR3 contains 13 residues. The CDR3 spells CASSAGINYEAFF. The CDR3 DNA reads as TGTGCCAGCAGCGCAGGGATCAATTATGAAGCTTTCTTT.

The chain is built from TRBV5-4 and TRBJ1-6; perhaps TRBD1 as D (6 bases). Trimming removed 2 bases from V and 5 bases from J, with 8 bases in between. The CDR3 runs to 14 residues. Germline CDR1 reads SGHNT; CDR2 reads YYREEE (reference sequence). The CDR3 region is CASSFRDNNSPLHF. CDR3 DNA: TGTGCCAGCAGCTTCCGGGACAATAATTCACCCCTCCACTTT.

The chain uses TRBV7-9 and TRBJ1-1; no clear D. CDR1 and CDR2 (germline): SEHNR, FQNEAQ (reference sequence). The CDR3 totals 16 residues. The ends were cut back, 1 base at V and 3 bases at J, with 15 bases in the middle. The CDR3: CASSLVFGIGDTEAFF. The CDR3 bases are TGTGCCAGCAGCTTAGTGTTCGGCATCGGGGACACTGAAGCTTTCTTT.

The chain couples TRBV19 to TRBJ2-2, with 8 bases matching TRBD1. The germline CDR1 and CDR2 sequences are LNHDA and SQIVND (reference sequence). J gave up 6 bases and V 8 bases, and 5 bases lay outside the gene matches. The CDR3 loop spans 13 amino acids. The CDR3 loop is CASRSTGAGELFF. The DNA for the CDR3 is TGTGCCAGTCGTTCGACAGGGGCCGGGGAGCTGTTTTTT.

The gene calls are TRBV4-2 and TRBJ2-7, with a possible D match to TRBD2 (5 bases). In germline, CDR1 is LGHNA, CDR2 YNFKEQ. The CDR3 is made up of 13 amino acids. Trimming removed 4 bases at V and 2 bases at J, with 9 bases between. Here the CDR3 DNA reads TGTGCCAGCAGCCGGGCACTAGCCTACGAGCAGTACTTC. It translates to CASSRALAYEQYF.

The V and J genes are TRBV4-1 and TRBJ2-5; 7 nucleotides align to TRBD1. Germline CDR1 is MGHRA and CDR2 is YSYEKL. Trimming removed 4 bases from V and 4 bases from J; junction bases left unmatched: 9. The CDR3 loop spans 15 amino acids. For the CDR3, the DNA is TGCGCCAGCAGCCCCCAACAGGGGACGGGAGAGACCCAGTACTTC. It yields the protein CASSPQQGTGETQYF.

This chain links TRBV29-1 with TRBJ2-7; D gene unclear. With 5 bases removed from V and 2 bases from J, the gap between germline ends came to 16 bases. Germline loops: CDR1 SQVTM, CDR2 ANQGSEA. The CDR3 totals 14 residues. The CDR3 protein is CSVRMGQTAYEQYF. In nucleotides, the CDR3 is TGCAGCGTTCGGATGGGCCAAACAGCCTACGAGCAGTACTTC.

V is TRBV4-3 and J is TRBJ1-1; D perhaps matches TRBD1 (5 bases). In germline, CDR1 is LGHNA, CDR2 YSLEER. V lost 0 bases, J lost 1 base, and 12 bases lay in between. CDR3 length equals 16 residues. DNA of the CDR3: TGCGCCAGCAGCCAAGAGCCAGGGAGCGCGAACACTGAAGCTTTCTTT. Its translation: CASSQEPGSANTEAFF.

The gene calls are TRBV5-4 and TRBJ2-2, with D tentatively TRBD2 (6 bases). V was pared by 1 base and J by 3 bases, with 13 bases between. The CDR3 consists of 16 residues. CDR1 SGHNT and CDR2 YYREEE come from the germline V gene (reference sequence). CDR3 residues: CASSLFGGSDTGELFF. For the CDR3, the DNA is TGTGCCAGCAGCTTGTTTGGAGGGTCGGACACCGGGGAGCTGTTTTTT.

This rearrangement joins TRBV19 to TRBJ1-2; D is possibly TRBD1 (6 bases). This CDR3 comprises 13 residues. Germline values: CDR1 LNHDA, CDR2 SQIVND (reference sequence). V dropped 4 bases and J dropped 3 bases, with 9 bases sitting between them. CDR3 loop: CASSKTGDYGYTF. CDR3 DNA: TGTGCCAGTAGTAAGACAGGAGACTATGGCTACACCTTC.

In regard to this clone: Germline is not matched at one junction end, which may reflect a read error. The gene calls are TRBV7-9 and TRBJ2-2; D unclear. CDR1 and CDR2 from the germline V gene are SEHNR and FQNEAQ (reference sequence). The CDR3 consists of 12 residues. CDR3: CASSLNSGELFF. The CDR3 nucleotides are TGTGCCAGCAGCTTGAACAGCGGGGAGCTGTTTTTT.

The chain uses TRBV6-1 and TRBJ2-7; weak D call: TRBD1 (5 bases). The ends were cut back, 2 bases at V and 0 bases at J, with 17 bases in the middle. The CDR3 spans 17 residues. Germline V lookup: CDR1 MNHNS, CDR2 SASEGT. DNA of the CDR3: TGTGCCAGCAGTGAATTGACAGCTTGGGGTAGCTCCTACGAGCAGTACTTC. Encoded protein: CASSELTAWGSSYEQYF.

Concerning this clone itself: This sample includes further DNA sequences coding for the same CDR3. The rearrangement joins TRBV27 to TRBJ2-7; TRBD1 matches at 8 bases. Germline values: CDR1 MNHEY, CDR2 SMNVEV (reference sequence). The CDR3 has 14 residues. The V gene end was trimmed by 6 bases and the J gene end by 0 bases; junction bases not matched to a gene: 4. The CDR3 DNA is TGTGCCAGCAGCTTGACAGGGGTCTCCTACGAGCAGTACTTC. This codes for CASSLTGVSYEQYF.

This clone was recorded only once. This rearrangement joins TRBV6-6 to TRBJ1-2; D is perhaps TRBD1 (5 bases). Trimming shortened V by 5 bases and J by 0 bases, and 16 bases separated the two germline ends. Looked up from germline, CDR1 is MNHNY and CDR2 is SVGAGI (reference sequence). The CDR3 has 16 residues. The CDR3: CASSLTGTDTNYGYTF. The CDR3 region has the DNA TGTGCCAGCAGTCTAACCGGGACCGACACTAACTATGGCTACACCTTC.